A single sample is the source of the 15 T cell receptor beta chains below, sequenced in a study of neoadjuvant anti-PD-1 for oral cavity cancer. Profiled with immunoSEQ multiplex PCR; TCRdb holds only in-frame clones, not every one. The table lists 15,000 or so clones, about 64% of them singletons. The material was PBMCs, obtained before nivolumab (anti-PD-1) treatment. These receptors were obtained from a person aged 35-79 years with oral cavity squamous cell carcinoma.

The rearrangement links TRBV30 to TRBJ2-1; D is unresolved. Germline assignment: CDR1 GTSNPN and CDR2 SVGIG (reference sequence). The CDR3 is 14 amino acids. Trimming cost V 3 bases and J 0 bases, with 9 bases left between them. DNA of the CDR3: TGTGCCTGGAGGACTGTCGCCTCCTACAATGAGCAGTTCTTC. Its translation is CAWRTVASYNEQFF.

CDR3 loop: CASSVDHSGGKLFF. DNA for the CDR3: TGTGCCAGCAGCGTAGATCACAGTGGAGGAAAACTGTTTTTT. This sequence joins TRBV9 and TRBJ1-4; no clear D gene. In germline, CDR1 is SGDLS, CDR2 YYNGEE. V was pared by 0 bases and J by 10 bases, with 13 bases between. The CDR3 has 14 residues.

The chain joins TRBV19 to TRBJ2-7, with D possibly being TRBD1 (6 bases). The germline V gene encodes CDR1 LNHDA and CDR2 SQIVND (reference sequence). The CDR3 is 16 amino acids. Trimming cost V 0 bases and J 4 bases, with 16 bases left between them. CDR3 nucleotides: TGTGCCAGTAGTATAGATGCCGGGACAACTCCTTACGAGCAGTACTTC. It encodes CASSIDAGTTPYEQYF.

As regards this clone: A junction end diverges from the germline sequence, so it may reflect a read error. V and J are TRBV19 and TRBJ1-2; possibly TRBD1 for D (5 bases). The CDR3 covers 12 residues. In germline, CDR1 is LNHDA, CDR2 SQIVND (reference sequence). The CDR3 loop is CASSAWDYGYTF. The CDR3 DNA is TGTGCCAGTAGTGCCTGGGACTACGGCTACACCTTC. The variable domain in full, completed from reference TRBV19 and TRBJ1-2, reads DGGITQSPKYLFRKEGQNVTLSCEQNLNHDAMYWYRQDPGQGLRLIYYSQIVNDFQKGDIAEGYSVSREKKESFPLTVTSAQKNPTAFYLCASSAWDYGYTFGSGTRLTVV.

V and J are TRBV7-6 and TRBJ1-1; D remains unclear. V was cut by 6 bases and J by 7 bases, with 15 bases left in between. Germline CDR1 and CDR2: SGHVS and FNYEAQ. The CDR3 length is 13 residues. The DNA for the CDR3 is TGTGCCAGCAGTCCCACATACACCCATGAAGCTTTCTTT. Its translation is CASSPTYTHEAFF.

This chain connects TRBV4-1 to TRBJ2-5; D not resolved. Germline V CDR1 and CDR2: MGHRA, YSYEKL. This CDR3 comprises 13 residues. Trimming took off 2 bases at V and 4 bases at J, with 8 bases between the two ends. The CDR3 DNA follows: TGCGCCAGCAGCCAAACGAGAGGAGAGACCCAGTACTTC. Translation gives CASSQTRGETQYF.

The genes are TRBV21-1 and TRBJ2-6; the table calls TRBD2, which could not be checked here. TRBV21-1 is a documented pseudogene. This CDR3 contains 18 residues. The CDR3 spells CASSSEGNPSSGANVLTF. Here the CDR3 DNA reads TGTGCCAGCAGCTCCGAGGGCAATCCGAGCTCTGGGGCCAACGTCCTGACTTTC.

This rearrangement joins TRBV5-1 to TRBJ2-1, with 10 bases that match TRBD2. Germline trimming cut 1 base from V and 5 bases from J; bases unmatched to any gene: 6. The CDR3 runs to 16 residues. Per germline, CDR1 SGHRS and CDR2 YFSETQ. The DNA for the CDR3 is TGCGCCAGCAGCTTGAAGTCTCTAGCGGGAGACAATGAGCAGTTCTTC. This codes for CASSLKSLAGDNEQFF.

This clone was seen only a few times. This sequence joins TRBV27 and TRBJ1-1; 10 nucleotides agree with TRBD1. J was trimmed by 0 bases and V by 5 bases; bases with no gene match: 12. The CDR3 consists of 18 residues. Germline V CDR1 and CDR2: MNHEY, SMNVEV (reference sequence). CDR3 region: CASSATDRGLAVNTEAFF. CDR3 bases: TGTGCCAGCAGTGCCACGGACAGGGGGTTAGCGGTGAACACTGAAGCTTTCTTT.

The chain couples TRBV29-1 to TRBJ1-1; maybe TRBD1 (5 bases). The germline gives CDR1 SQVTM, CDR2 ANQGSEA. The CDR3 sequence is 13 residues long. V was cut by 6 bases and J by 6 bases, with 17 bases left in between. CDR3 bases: TGCAGCGTCACGGGGCATGCGCTGGCTGAAGCTTTCTTT. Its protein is CSVTGHALAEAFF.

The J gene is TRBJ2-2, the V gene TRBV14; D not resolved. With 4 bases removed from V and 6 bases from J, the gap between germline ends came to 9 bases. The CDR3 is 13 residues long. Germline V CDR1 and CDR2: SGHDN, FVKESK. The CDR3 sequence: CASSPQFSGELFF. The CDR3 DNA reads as TGTGCCAGCAGCCCCCAGTTTTCCGGGGAGCTGTTTTTT.

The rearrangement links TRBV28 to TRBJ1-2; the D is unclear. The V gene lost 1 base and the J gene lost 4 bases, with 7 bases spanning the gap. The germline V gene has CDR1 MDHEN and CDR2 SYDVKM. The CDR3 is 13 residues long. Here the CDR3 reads CASSLSRTYGYTF. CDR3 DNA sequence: TGTGCCAGCAGTTTATCCAGAACCTATGGCTACACCTTC.

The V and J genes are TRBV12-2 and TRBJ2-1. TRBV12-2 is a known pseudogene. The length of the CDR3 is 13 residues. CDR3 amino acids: CASRRGRVNEQFF. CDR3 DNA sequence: TGTGCAAGCCGACGGGGCCGCGTGAATGAGCAGTTCTTC.

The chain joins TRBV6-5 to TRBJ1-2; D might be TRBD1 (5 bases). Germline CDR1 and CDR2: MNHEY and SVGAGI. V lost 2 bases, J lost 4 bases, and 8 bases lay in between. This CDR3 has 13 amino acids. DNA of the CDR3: TGTGCCAGCAGTTACACAGGCACCTATGGCTACACCTTC. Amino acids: CASSYTGTYGYTF.

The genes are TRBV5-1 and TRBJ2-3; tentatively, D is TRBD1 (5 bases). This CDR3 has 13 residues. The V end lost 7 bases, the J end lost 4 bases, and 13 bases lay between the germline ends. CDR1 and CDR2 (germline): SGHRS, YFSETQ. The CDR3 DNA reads TGCGCCAGCGCCAGGACAAACGCAGATACGCAGTATTTT. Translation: CASARTNADTQYF. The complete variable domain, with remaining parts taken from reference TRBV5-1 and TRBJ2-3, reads KAGVTQTPRYLIKTRGQQVTLSCSPISGHRSVSWYQQTPGQGLQFLFEYFSETQRNKGNFPGRFSGRQFSNSRSEMNVSTLELGDSALYLCASARTNADTQYFGPGTRLTVL.